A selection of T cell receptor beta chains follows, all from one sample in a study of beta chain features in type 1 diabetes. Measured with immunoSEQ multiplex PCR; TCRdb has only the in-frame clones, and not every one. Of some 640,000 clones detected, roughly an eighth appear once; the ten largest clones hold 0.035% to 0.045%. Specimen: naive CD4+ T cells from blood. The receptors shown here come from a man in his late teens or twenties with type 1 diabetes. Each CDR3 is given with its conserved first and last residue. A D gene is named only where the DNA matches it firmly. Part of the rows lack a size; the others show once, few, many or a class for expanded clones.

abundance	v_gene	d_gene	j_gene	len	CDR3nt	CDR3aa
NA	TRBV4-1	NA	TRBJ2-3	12	TGCGCCAGCAGGGATGAGGCAGATACGCAGTATTTT	CASRDEADTQYF
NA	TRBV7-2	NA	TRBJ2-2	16	TGTGCCAGCAGCTTAGACGGGACGGAGTACACCGGGGAGCTGTTTTTT	CASSLDGTEYTGELFF
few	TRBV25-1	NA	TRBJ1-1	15	TGTGCCAGCAGTGACCCCGGGAGGGGTAACACTGAAGCTTTCTTT	CASSDPGRGNTEAFF
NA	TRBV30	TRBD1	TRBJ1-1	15	TGTGCCTGGACCGCTTCGGGACAGGGAAGCACTGAAGCTTTCTTT	CAWTASGQGSTEAFF
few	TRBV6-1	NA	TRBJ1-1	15	TGTGCCAGCAGTGAATTTGGGGTGGTAAGCACTGAAGCTTTCTTT	CASSEFGVVSTEAFF
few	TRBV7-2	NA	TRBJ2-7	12	TGTGCCAGCAGCTTCTTTACAGGGGAGCAGTACTTC	CASSFFTGEQYF
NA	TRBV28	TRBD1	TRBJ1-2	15	TGTGCCAGCAGCTCAGGGGGTCGGAGGGTCTATGGCTACACCTTC	CASSSGGRRVYGYTF
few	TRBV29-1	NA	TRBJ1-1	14	TGCAGCGTTGAAGAGCGACAGATTAACACTGAAGCTTTCTTT	CSVEERQINTEAFF
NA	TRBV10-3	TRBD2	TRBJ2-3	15	TGTGCCATCAGTGTGGAGCGGGGAAACACAGATACGCAGTATTTT	CAISVERGNTDTQYF
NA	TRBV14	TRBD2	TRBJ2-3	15	TGTGCCAGCAGTTGGACTAGCGGGGCGCGTGGTACGCAGTATTTT	CASSWTSGARGTQYF
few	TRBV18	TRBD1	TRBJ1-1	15	TGTGCCAGCTCACCACGCCGAGACAGGGGTACTGAAGCTTTCTTT	CASSPRRDRGTEAFF
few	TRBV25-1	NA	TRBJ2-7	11	TGTGCCAGCAGAGGAAGGTTCGAGCAGTACTTC	CASRGRFEQYF
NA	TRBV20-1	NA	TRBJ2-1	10	TGCAGTGCTAGAGGAGCGGAGCAGTTCTTC	CSARGAEQFF
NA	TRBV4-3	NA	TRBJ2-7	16	TGCGCCAGCAGCCAAGATTTGCAGGGGTTAACCTACGAGCAGTACTTC	CASSQDLQGLTYEQYF
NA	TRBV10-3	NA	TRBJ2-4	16	TGTGCCATCAGTGAAGAGCCAGGGGGAGGCAAAAACATTCAGTACTTC	CAISEEPGGGKNIQYF
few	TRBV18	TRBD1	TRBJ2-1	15	TGTGCCAGCTCACCAGTCGGGACAGGGGTGGATGAGCAGTTCTTC	CASSPVGTGVDEQFF
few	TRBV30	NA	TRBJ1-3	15	TGTGCCTGGAGTGTAGGGGTGGCCCTTGGAAACACCATATATTTT	CAWSVGVALGNTIYF
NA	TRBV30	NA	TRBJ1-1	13	TGTGCCTGGAGTGTACTCGGGGGTACTGAAGCTTTCTTT	CAWSVLGGTEAFF
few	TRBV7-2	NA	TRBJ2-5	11	TGTGCCAGCTGTCTGCAAGAGACCCAGTACTTC	CASCLQETQYF
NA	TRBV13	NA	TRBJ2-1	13	TGTGCCAGCAGCTATCGGCTAGTAGATGAGCAGTTCTTC	CASSYRLVDEQFF
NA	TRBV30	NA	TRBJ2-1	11	TGTGCCTGGAGTGTAATGAATGAGCAGTTCTTC	CAWSVMNEQFF
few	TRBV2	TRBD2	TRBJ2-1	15	TGTGCCAGCAGTGAAAATCTAGCGGTCTACAATGAGCAGTTCTTC	CASSENLAVYNEQFF
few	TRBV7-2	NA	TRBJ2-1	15	TGTGCCAGCAGCCTCAGCGGAGGGGGCTACAATGAGCAGTTCTTC	CASSLSGGGYNEQFF
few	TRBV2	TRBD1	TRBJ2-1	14	TGTGCCAGCAGCAATCAGGGGGATTACAATGAGCAGTTCTTC	CASSNQGDYNEQFF
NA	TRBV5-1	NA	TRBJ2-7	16	TGCGCCAGCAGCTTGGGGGGAACTAGTCCCGGCTACGAGCAGTACTTC	CASSLGGTSPGYEQYF
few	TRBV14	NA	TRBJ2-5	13	TGTGCCAGCAGCCAATGGGTAGCGGAGACCCAGTACTTC	CASSQWVAETQYF
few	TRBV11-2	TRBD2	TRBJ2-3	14	TGTGCCAGCAGCTTAAGCGGGGCCCCAGATACGCAGTATTTT	CASSLSGAPDTQYF
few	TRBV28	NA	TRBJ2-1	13	TGTGCCAGCAGCCGACCGGCCCTCAATGAGCAGTTCTTC	CASSRPALNEQFF
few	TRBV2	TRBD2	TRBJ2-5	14	TGTGCCAGCGAACCGGGACTAGCGGGAGAGACCCAGTACTTC	CASEPGLAGETQYF
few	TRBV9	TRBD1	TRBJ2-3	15	TGTGCCAGCAGCGGAGACAGGGGGCCTGCAGATACGCAGTATTTT	CASSGDRGPADTQYF
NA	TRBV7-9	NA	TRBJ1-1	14	TGTGCCAGCAGCTTAACAGGCGTGAACACTGAAGCTTTCTTT	CASSLTGVNTEAFF
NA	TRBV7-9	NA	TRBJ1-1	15	TGTGCCAGCAGCCCCACCCCCTTGGACGTGGCGGCAGCTTTCTTT	CASSPTPLDVAAAFF
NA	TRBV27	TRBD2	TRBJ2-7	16	TGTGCCAGCAGTTCGGCCGGGACTAGCGGGTCCGGCAGAGAGTACTTC	CASSSAGTSGSGREYF
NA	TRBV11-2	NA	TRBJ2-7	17	TGTGCCAGCAGCTTAAGTGAGACACCATTATCTCGCTACGAGCAGTACTTC	CASSLSETPLSRYEQYF
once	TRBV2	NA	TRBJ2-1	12	TGTGCCAGATCATTGGGGGGCAATGAGCAGTTCTTC	CARSLGGNEQFF
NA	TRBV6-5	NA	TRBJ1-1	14	TGTGCCAGCAGCCCTACCGGGACCTACACTGAAGCTTTCTTT	CASSPTGTYTEAFF
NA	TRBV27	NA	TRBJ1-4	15	TGTGCCAGCAGTCCGACCGGGAGAGCTAATGAAAAACTGTTTTTT	CASSPTGRANEKLFF
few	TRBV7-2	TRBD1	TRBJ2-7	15	TGTGCCAGCAGCTTACCCGGGACAGGGAGGTACGAGCAGTACTTC	CASSLPGTGRYEQYF
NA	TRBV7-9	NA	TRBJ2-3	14	TGTGCCAGCAGCCCCCTCGCCAGTGCAGATACGCAGTATTTT	CASSPLASADTQYF
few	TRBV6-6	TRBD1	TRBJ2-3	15	TGTGCCAGCAGCGACCGGAGAGGGGGCCTAGATACGCAGTATTTT	CASSDRRGGLDTQYF
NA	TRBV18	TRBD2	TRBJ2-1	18	TGTGCCAGCTCACCACGGGGAGGGACGCCAGAATCGCCATATGAGCAGTTCTTC	CASSPRGGTPESPYEQFF
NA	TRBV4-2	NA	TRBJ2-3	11	TGTGCCAGCAGCTCCGGGACTCTGCAGTATTTT	CASSSGTLQYF
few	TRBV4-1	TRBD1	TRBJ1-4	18	TGCGCCAGCAGCCAAGATGGACCGGACAGGACAACTAATGAAAAACTGTTTTTT	CASSQDGPDRTTNEKLFF
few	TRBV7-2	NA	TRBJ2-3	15	TGTGCCAGCAGCCTGCCCGGGGGGCAGCCTAATACGCAGTATTTT	CASSLPGGQPNTQYF
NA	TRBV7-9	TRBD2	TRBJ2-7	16	TGTGCCAGCAGCTTGGCCTGGACTAGCTCGTCCTACGAGCAGTACTTC	CASSLAWTSSSYEQYF
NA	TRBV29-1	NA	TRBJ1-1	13	TGCAGCGTTGTGGTGCTTCGGAACACTGAAGCTTTCTTT	CSVVVLRNTEAFF
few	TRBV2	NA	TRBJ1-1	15	TGTGCCAGCAGCCCTCTGGGCCAGGCGAACACTGAAGCTTTCTTT	CASSPLGQANTEAFF
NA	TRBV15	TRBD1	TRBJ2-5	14	TGTGCCACCAGCAGCCGACAGGGGCAAGAGACCCAGTACTTC	CATSSRQGQETQYF
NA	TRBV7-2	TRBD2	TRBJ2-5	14	TGTGCCAGCAGCAAAGCGGGGGCACAAGAGACCCAGTACTTC	CASSKAGAQETQYF
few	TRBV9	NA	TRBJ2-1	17	TGTGCCAGCAGCGTAGGTCTTCCAATCCACCTTTACAATGAGCAGTTCTTC	CASSVGLPIHLYNEQFF
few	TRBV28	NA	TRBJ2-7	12	TGTGCCAGCAGTTTAAGGACGGACGAGCAGTACTTC	CASSLRTDEQYF
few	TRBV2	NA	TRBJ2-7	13	TGTGCCAGCAGTGACCTGACCGAGGCCGAGCAGTACTTC	CASSDLTEAEQYF
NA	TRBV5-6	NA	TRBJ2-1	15	TGTGCCAGCAGCTGGGGGCCGGATCTGAGCAATGAGCAGTTCTTC	CASSWGPDLSNEQFF
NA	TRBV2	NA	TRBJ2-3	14	TGTGCCAGCAGTGCTAGGATCGTCACAGATACGCAGTATTTT	CASSARIVTDTQYF
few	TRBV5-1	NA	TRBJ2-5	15	TGCGCCAGCAGCCCGGGGGCAGCGGGGATGGAGACCCAGTACTTC	CASSPGAAGMETQYF
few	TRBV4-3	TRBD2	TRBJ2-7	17	TGCGCCAGCAGCCGCGAGGCTAGCGGGGGCCCGTCCTACGAGCAGTACTTC	CASSREASGGPSYEQYF
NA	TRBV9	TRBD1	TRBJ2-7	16	TGTGCCAGCAGCCCCCGGGGTCAGGGGGCGGCCTACGAGCAGTACTTC	CASSPRGQGAAYEQYF